The TCR beta chain under discussion was sequenced for a study of human T cells and chemical hapten exposure. TCRdb fed the RACE reads into MiXCR, producing one record per CDR3 protein. Of over 95,000 distinct CDR3 sequences listed, roughly an eighth were seen once; the top ten hold approximately 2%. Sample time point: patch test 1, 2 weeks after DPC sensitization. Specified treatment: therapeutic diphenylcyclopropenone sensitization with weekly scalp DPC. V lost 7 bases and J 3 bases, leaving 15 bases between the germline ends. The CDR3 is 13 residues long. From germline, CDR1 is SQVTM and CDR2 ANQGSEA.

Here the sequenced sample was whole blood, taken in connection with sensitization to the hapten diphenylcyclopropenone (DPC). The chain couples TRBV29-1 to TRBJ1-1; D is undetermined. This sequence was found in a woman between 40 and 55 years old with alopecia areata. Some clones in this sample may be carry-over from other donors' samples. CDR3 amino acids: CSADGQAHTEAFF. Here the CDR3 DNA reads TGCAGCGCCGACGGGCAGGCCCACACTGAAGCTTTCTTT.